A selection of T cell receptor beta chains follows, all from one sample in a study of shared clonotypes between healthy human individuals. The table came from immunoSEQ multiplex PCR; TCRdb's copy has only in-frame clones and leaves some out. The repertoire includes about 2 million clones, approximately 95% of them detected once, and 1% to 1.5% sits in the top ten. The sample was naive CD8+ T cells sorted from blood. The receptor set was obtained from a man younger than 30 in good health. CDR3s include the opening cysteine and the closing phenylalanine or tryptophan. A D gene is named only where the DNA matches it firmly.

d_gene: TRBD2
v_gene: TRBV5-4
j_gene: TRBJ2-7
CDR3aa: CASSFQAGGSEQYF

d_gene: -
v_gene: TRBV9
j_gene: TRBJ2-7
CDR3aa: CASSVGGGNSYEQYF

d_gene: -
v_gene: TRBV6-1
j_gene: TRBJ1-1
CDR3aa: CASSEFKGTGMNTEAFF

d_gene: TRBD1
v_gene: TRBV4-3
j_gene: TRBJ2-5
CDR3aa: CASSQDGLAGGETQYF

d_gene: -
v_gene: TRBV6-5
j_gene: TRBJ2-1
CDR3aa: CASTSGAVDEQFF

d_gene: TRBD2
v_gene: TRBV7-8
j_gene: TRBJ2-2
CDR3aa: CASSPPREGTGELFF

d_gene: -
v_gene: TRBV5-4
j_gene: TRBJ1-1
CDR3aa: CASSFWGANTEAFF

d_gene: TRBD2
v_gene: TRBV27
j_gene: TRBJ2-1
CDR3aa: CASSLGLAGGIEQFF

d_gene: TRBD2
v_gene: TRBV4-1
j_gene: TRBJ2-7
CDR3aa: CASSHELADSYEQYF

d_gene: -
v_gene: TRBV13
j_gene: TRBJ2-7
CDR3aa: CASSLAAGSVGHEQYF

d_gene: TRBD1
v_gene: TRBV27
j_gene: TRBJ1-1
CDR3aa: CASSSRTGILMNTEAFF

d_gene: -
v_gene: TRBV5-8
j_gene: TRBJ2-7
CDR3aa: CASYLGGTHEQYF

d_gene: -
v_gene: TRBV7-8
j_gene: TRBJ2-7
CDR3aa: CASSSSRGISYEQYF

d_gene: -
v_gene: TRBV13
j_gene: TRBJ2-1
CDR3aa: CASSSARGEQFF

d_gene: TRBD2
v_gene: TRBV10-3
j_gene: TRBJ2-7
CDR3aa: CAISPAGLAASYEQYF

d_gene: TRBD2
v_gene: TRBV15
j_gene: TRBJ2-1
CDR3aa: CATSGMGRGAQDYNEQFF

d_gene: TRBD2
v_gene: TRBV7-8
j_gene: TRBJ2-1
CDR3aa: CASSLIGLAGVDEQFF

d_gene: TRBD2
v_gene: TRBV27
j_gene: TRBJ2-1
CDR3aa: CASSLLAGVPNEQFF

d_gene: TRBD1
v_gene: TRBV28
j_gene: TRBJ2-7
CDR3aa: CASSFQGDEQYF

d_gene: TRBD1
v_gene: TRBV4-1
j_gene: TRBJ2-1
CDR3aa: CASSQDPNGDSTTPWNEQFF

d_gene: -
v_gene: TRBV7-9
j_gene: TRBJ2-7
CDR3aa: CASSQSSSYEQYF

d_gene: -
v_gene: TRBV19
j_gene: TRBJ1-2
CDR3aa: CATLEDGEADAVTGYTF

d_gene: -
v_gene: TRBV19
j_gene: TRBJ1-5
CDR3aa: CASSIDSEEPQHF

d_gene: TRBD1
v_gene: TRBV27
j_gene: TRBJ2-1
CDR3aa: CASSLTGVNNEQFF

d_gene: -
v_gene: TRBV30
j_gene: TRBJ1-1
CDR3aa: CAWSADRNTEAFF

d_gene: -
v_gene: TRBV9
j_gene: TRBJ1-2
CDR3aa: CASSDGGDGYTF

d_gene: -
v_gene: TRBV6-5
j_gene: TRBJ2-7
CDR3aa: CASSYSLTDEQYF

d_gene: -
v_gene: TRBV5-6
j_gene: TRBJ1-1
CDR3aa: CASSSGRGLNTEAFF

d_gene: TRBD1
v_gene: TRBV9
j_gene: TRBJ2-7
CDR3aa: CASSVGVTGGYEQYF

d_gene: TRBD1
v_gene: TRBV5-1
j_gene: TRBJ2-5
CDR3aa: CASSVVGQVLKETQYF

d_gene: TRBD1
v_gene: TRBV5-1
j_gene: TRBJ2-1
CDR3aa: CASSPWTGQGQFF

d_gene: -
v_gene: TRBV2
j_gene: TRBJ1-3
CDR3aa: CASSYGTFSGNTIYF

d_gene: TRBD2
v_gene: TRBV7-6
j_gene: TRBJ2-3
CDR3aa: CASSLGLAGVTDTQYF

d_gene: -
v_gene: TRBV4-1
j_gene: TRBJ1-2
CDR3aa: CASSQKIGGNYGYTF

d_gene: -
v_gene: TRBV11-1
j_gene: TRBJ1-2
CDR3aa: CASSRSSETNYGYTF

d_gene: TRBD1
v_gene: TRBV6-5
j_gene: TRBJ1-2
CDR3aa: CASSYDRESYGYTF

d_gene: -
v_gene: TRBV6-6
j_gene: TRBJ2-7
CDR3aa: CASSYSAGESYEQYF

d_gene: -
v_gene: TRBV9
j_gene: TRBJ1-1
CDR3aa: CASSVESGTGAAEAFF

d_gene: TRBD1
v_gene: TRBV28
j_gene: TRBJ2-7
CDR3aa: CASSLITGTGGVAYEQYF

d_gene: TRBD2
v_gene: TRBV28
j_gene: TRBJ2-3
CDR3aa: CASSYTSGGLYSTDTQYF

d_gene: TRBD1
v_gene: TRBV27
j_gene: TRBJ2-7
CDR3aa: CASSLSGTGSYEQYF

d_gene: -
v_gene: TRBV9
j_gene: TRBJ2-2
CDR3aa: CASSVGWGHNTGELFF